This TCR beta chain was identified in a study of shared clonotypes between healthy human individuals. Profiling relied on immunoSEQ multiplex PCR, and the TCRdb table lists in-frame clones only, not all of them. Among around 2.1 million clones listed, 90% to 97% were seen once. The table lists this clone with a count of one. No antigen is known for it. This CDR3 is also generated by other DNA sequences in the sample. Study outcomes and limitations: Only blood samples were collected, and tissue repertoires likely differ.

Germline V gene data show CDR1 as DFQATT and CDR2 as SNEGSKA (reference sequence). Between the trimmed V and J ends, which lost 6 bases and 3 bases, there was a span of 9 bases. The CDR3 covers 11 residues. This receptor was identified in a young man in good health. The sequenced sample was naive CD4+ T cells sorted from blood. Subset denoted: CD45RA+ positively selected. This chain connects TRBV20-1 to TRBJ2-7; a possible D gene is TRBD1 (6 bases). The CDR3 protein is CSAKGDYEQYF. CDR3 in DNA: TGCAGTGCCAAGGGGGACTACGAGCAGTACTTC.